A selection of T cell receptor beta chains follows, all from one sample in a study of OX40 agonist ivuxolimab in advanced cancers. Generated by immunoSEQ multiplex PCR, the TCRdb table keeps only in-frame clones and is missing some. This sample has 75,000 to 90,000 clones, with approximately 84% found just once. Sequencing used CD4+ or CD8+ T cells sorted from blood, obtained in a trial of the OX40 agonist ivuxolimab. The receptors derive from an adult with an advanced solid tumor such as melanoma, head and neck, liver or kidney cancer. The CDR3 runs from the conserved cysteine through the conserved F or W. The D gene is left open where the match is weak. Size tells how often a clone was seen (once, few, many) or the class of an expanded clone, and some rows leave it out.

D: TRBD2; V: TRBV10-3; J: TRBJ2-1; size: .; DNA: TGTGCCATCACGGAGCGGGGCTACAATGAGCAGTTCTTC; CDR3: CAITERGYNEQFF
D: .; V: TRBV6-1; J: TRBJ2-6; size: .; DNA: TGTGCCAGCAGTGAGTACAGCTCTGGGGCCAACGTCCTGACTTTC; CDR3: CASSEYSSGANVLTF
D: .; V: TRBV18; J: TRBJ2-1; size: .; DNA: TGTGCCAGTTCACCGGGGAGGAATGAGCAGTTCTTC; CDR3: CASSPGRNEQFF
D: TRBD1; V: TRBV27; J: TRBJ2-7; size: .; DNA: TGTGCCAGCCGAAGGACAGGGCGCTACGAGCAGTACTTC; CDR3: CASRRTGRYEQYF
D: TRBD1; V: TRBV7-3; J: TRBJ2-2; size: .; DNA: TGTGCCAGCAGCCCTCCGGGACAGACCGGGGAGCTGTTTTTT; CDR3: CASSPPGQTGELFF
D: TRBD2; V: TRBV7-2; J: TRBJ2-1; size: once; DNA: TGTGCCAGCAGTCTGCCGGGACTATTAAAACAGTTCTTC; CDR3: CASSLPGLLKQFF
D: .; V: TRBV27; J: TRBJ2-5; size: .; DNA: TGTGCCAGCAGTTTAGCGGGGGCCACCCAAGAGACCCAGTACTTC; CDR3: CASSLAGATQETQYF
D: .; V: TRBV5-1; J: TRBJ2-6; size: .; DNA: TGCGCCAGCAGCTTGGTTCGGGGAGACTCTGGGGCCAACGTCCTGACTTTC; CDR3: CASSLVRGDSGANVLTF
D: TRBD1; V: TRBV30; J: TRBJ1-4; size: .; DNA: TGTGCCTGGAGTGTACGTGACAGGGCGGGTGAAAAACTGTTTTTT; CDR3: CAWSVRDRAGEKLFF
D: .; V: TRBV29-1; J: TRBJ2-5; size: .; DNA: TGCAGCGTGGAAGAATTTCGAGAGACCCAGTACTTC; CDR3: CSVEEFRETQYF
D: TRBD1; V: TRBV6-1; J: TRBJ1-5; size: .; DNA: TGTGCCAGCAGTACCGGGACAGGCGTCAATCAGCCCCAGCATTTT; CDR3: CASSTGTGVNQPQHF
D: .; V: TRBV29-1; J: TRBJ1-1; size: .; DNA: TGCAGCGCCACCTACAGCACTGAAGCTTTCTTT; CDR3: CSATYSTEAFF
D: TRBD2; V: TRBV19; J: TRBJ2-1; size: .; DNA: TGTGCCACCAGAGGACTAGCGGGGAGCTCCTACAATGAGCAGTTCTTC; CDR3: CATRGLAGSSYNEQFF
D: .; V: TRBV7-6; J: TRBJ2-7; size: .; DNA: TGTGCCAGCAGCTTAGGGAGGTCGAGAGACTACGAGCAGTACTTC; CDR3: CASSLGRSRDYEQYF
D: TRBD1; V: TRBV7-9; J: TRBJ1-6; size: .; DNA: TGTGCCAGCAGCCGCAGGGACAGATCTAATTCACCCCTCCACTTT; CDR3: CASSRRDRSNSPLHF
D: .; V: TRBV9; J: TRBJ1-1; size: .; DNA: TGTGCCAGCAGCTCTCAGTACACTGAAGCTTTCTTT; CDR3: CASSSQYTEAFF
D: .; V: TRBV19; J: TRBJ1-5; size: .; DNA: TGTGCCAGTAGTATAAAGGACAGATCCAAGCCCCAGCATTTT; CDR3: CASSIKDRSKPQHF
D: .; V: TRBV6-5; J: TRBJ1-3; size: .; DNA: TGTGCCAGCCTAGAGTACTCTGGAAACACCATATATTTT; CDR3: CASLEYSGNTIYF
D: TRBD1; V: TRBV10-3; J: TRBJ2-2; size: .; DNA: TGTGCCATCAGAGCAGGACAGGGTCCCACCGGGGAGCTGTTTTTT; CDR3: CAIRAGQGPTGELFF
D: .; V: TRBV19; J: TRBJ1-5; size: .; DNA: TGTGCCAGTGGTTTCGGGGCAGGGGTCCATCAGCCCCAGCATTTT; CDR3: CASGFGAGVHQPQHF
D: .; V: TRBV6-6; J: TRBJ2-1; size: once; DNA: TGTGCCAGCAAGGCCAGGTCGGGGAATGAGCAGTTCTTC; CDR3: CASKARSGNEQFF
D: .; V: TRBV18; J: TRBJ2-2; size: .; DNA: TGTGCCAGCTCACCTAGTCACAGGCCCCGCGGGGAGCTGTTTTTT; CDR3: CASSPSHRPRGELFF
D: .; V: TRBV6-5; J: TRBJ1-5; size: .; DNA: TGTGCCAGCAGTAAACAGGGTTATAGCAATCAGCCCCAGCATTTT; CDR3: CASSKQGYSNQPQHF
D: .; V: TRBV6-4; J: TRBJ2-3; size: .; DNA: TGTGCCAGCAGTGACTCTCCTAGCGTCTTAGATACGCAGTATTTT; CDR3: CASSDSPSVLDTQYF
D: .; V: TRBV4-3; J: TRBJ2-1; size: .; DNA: TGCGCCAGCAGCCAAGACCCCGGCTCCTACAATGAGCAGTTCTTC; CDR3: CASSQDPGSYNEQFF
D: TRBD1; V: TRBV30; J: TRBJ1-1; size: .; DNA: TGTGCCTGGAGTGTAAAGAGGGAGGGAGACAGGGTTTCATACGAAGCTTTCTTT; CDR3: CAWSVKREGDRVSYEAFF
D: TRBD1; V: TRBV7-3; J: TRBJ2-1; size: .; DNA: TGTGCCAGCAGCGACACGGACAGGAGGAATGAGCAGTTCTTC; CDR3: CASSDTDRRNEQFF
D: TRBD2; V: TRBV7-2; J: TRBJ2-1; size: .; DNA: TGTGCCAGCAGAATCGGACTAGCGGGTTACAATGAGCAGTTCTTC; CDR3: CASRIGLAGYNEQFF
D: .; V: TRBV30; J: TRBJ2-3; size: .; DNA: TGTGCCTGGAGTTTACTAAGCGGGACAAGCACAGATACGCAGTATTTT; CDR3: CAWSLLSGTSTDTQYF
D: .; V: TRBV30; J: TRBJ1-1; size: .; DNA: TGTGCCTGGAGCCCCAAGACCGTTAACACTGAAGCTTTCTTT; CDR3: CAWSPKTVNTEAFF
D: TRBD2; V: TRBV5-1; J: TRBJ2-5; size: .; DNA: TGCGCCAGCAGCTTGACTAGCGGGGCCCAAGAGACCCAGTACTTC; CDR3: CASSLTSGAQETQYF
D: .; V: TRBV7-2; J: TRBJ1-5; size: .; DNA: TGTGCCAGCAGCTTAGCAGGAGGGCCCTATCAGCCCCAGCATTTT; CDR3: CASSLAGGPYQPQHF
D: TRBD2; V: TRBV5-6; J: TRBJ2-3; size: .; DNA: TGTGCCAGCAGCTTGGGGGGGACTAGCGGCACAGATACGCAGTATTTT; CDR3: CASSLGGTSGTDTQYF
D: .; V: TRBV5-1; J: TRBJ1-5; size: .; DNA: TGCGCCAGCAGCCTAACAGGGAGTGAAAATCAGCCCCAGCATTTT; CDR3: CASSLTGSENQPQHF
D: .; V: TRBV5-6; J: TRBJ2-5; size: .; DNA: TGTGCCAGCAGCTCCCGACAGTTTCAAGAGACCCAGTACTTC; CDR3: CASSSRQFQETQYF
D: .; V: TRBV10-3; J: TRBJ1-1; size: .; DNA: TGTGCCATCAGTTATCAGGAGACGAACACTGAAGCTTTCTTT; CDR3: CAISYQETNTEAFF
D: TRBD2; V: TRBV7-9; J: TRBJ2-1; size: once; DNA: TGTGCCAGCAGCTTTCCGGGACTAGGAAACAATGAGCAGTTCTTC; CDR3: CASSFPGLGNNEQFF
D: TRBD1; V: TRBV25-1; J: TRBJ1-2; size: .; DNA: TGTGCCAGCAGTCCGCAGGGACAGGCCTATGGCTACACCTTC; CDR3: CASSPQGQAYGYTF